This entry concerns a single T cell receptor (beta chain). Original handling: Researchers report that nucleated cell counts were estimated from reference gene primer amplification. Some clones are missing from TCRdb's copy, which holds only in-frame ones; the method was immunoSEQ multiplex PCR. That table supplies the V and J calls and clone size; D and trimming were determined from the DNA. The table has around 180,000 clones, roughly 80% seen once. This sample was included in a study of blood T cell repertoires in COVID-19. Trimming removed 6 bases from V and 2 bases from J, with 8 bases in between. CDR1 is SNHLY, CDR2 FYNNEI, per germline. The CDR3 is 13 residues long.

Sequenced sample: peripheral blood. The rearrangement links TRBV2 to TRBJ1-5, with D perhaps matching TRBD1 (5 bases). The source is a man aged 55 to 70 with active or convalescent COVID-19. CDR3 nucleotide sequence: TGTGCCAGCAGCGACAGTGGCAATCAGCCCCAGCATTTT. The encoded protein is CASSDSGNQPQHF.